Listed below are T cell receptor beta chains from one sample, sequenced in a study of T-cell memory formation after mild COVID-19. TCRdb independently ran MiXCR on the 5' RACE reads; one entry per CDR3 protein. Here the sample spans about 90,000 distinct CDR3 sequences, roughly 16% being singletons. The source material was PBMCs or a T cell subset sorted from them (not recorded which). These TCRs come from a man in his late teens or twenties who had mild COVID-19 (a few samples of this study predate the infection). Cell type and time point are not known. CDR3s leave out the opening cysteine and the closing phenylalanine or tryptophan. Size values are once, few and many counts, or a class for expanded clones, and some rows have none.

v_gene: TRBV28; abundance: many; CDR3aa: ASSTLDTQY
v_gene: TRBV12-3/TRBV12-4; abundance: many; CDR3aa: ASSRGGYYTDTQY
v_gene: TRBV5-1; abundance: many; CDR3aa: ASRMEGAYEQY
v_gene: TRBV4-1; abundance: few; CDR3aa: ASSRPDRQGEAF
v_gene: TRBV7-9; abundance: .; CDR3aa: ASSLDRAGAF
v_gene: TRBV3-2; abundance: few; CDR3aa: ASSQEWRGVSYEQY
v_gene: TRBV3-1; abundance: .; CDR3aa: ASSQDPFSVHTENIQY
v_gene: TRBV2; abundance: few; CDR3aa: ASSELRTGSNSGANVLT
v_gene: TRBV20-1; abundance: .; CDR3aa: SASPPGGGEQF
v_gene: TRBV15; abundance: .; CDR3aa: ATSRDRGRDISHLS